These 20 T cell receptor beta chains came from one sample sequenced in a study of T cells in localized non-small cell lung cancer. Profiling relied on immunoSEQ multiplex PCR, and the TCRdb table lists in-frame clones only, not all of them. This table has 55,000 to 65,000 clones, approximately 89% appearing once. Sequencing was performed on peripheral blood, taken before any cancer treatment. Every receptor here comes from a man aged 35 to 70 with stage I lung adenocarcinoma.

The rearrangement joins TRBV27 to TRBJ1-2; D gene unclear. This CDR3 region has 13 residues. With 6 bases removed from V and 4 bases from J, the gap between germline ends came to 12 bases. From germline, CDR1 is MNHEY and CDR2 SMNVEV (reference sequence). CDR3 in DNA: TGTGCCAGCAGCCCCGGGCCAACCTATGGCTACACCTTC. The encoded protein is CASSPGPTYGYTF.

V gene TRBV7-8 combines with J gene TRBJ2-5, with D maybe TRBD1 (6 bases). Germline-derived CDR1 and CDR2 are SGHVS and FQNEAQ. V lost 3 bases, J lost 1 base, and 12 bases lay in between. This CDR3 region has 15 residues. The CDR3 bases are TGTGCCAGCAGCTTGGGGCAGGGGTCCCAAGAGACCCAGTACTTC. It encodes CASSLGQGSQETQYF.

The genes are TRBV29-1 and TRBJ2-7; 7 bases match TRBD1. Germline V CDR1 and CDR2: SQVTM, ANQGSEA. Unmatched junction bases numbered 14, after V lost 6 bases and J lost 6 bases. The CDR3 has 14 residues. The DNA for the CDR3 is TGCAGCGTCGCTCCGGGACAGCGCGGCGGCGAGCAGTACTTC. It encodes CSVAPGQRGGEQYF.

V and J are TRBV6-6 and TRBJ2-1, with a possible D match to TRBD2 (6 bases). With 8 bases removed from V and 8 bases from J, the gap between germline ends came to 10 bases. From germline, CDR1 is MNHNY and CDR2 SVGAGI (reference sequence). CDR3 length equals 11 residues. CDR3 sequence (DNA): TGTGCCAGCGGACTATTCTATGAGCAGTTCTTC. As protein: CASGLFYEQFF.

The chain joins TRBV6-1 to TRBJ1-1; no definite D call. The CDR3 spans 12 residues. V was clipped by 6 bases and J by 6 bases, with 11 bases between them. The germline CDR1 and CDR2 sequences are MNHNS and SASEGT. This CDR3 reads CASRDGSAEAFF. CDR3 nucleotide sequence: TGTGCCAGCAGGGACGGGTCGGCTGAAGCTTTCTTT.

The CDR3 coding sequence is TGTGCCAGCAGCTTAGGCAGGTGGGAACTCACTGAAGCTTTCTTT. Protein: CASSLGRWELTEAFF. The chain couples TRBV11-2 to TRBJ1-1, with D unresolved. The germline V gene has CDR1 SGHAT and CDR2 FQNNGV. V gave up 1 base and J gave up 4 bases, with 13 bases separating them. The CDR3 has 15 amino acids.

The chain uses TRBV10-3 and TRBJ2-7, with D maybe TRBD1 (6 bases). V was clipped by 0 bases and J by 6 bases, with 12 bases between them. Looked up from germline, CDR1 is ENHRY and CDR2 is SYGVKD. The CDR3 sequence is 14 residues long. The chain's CDR3 is CAISESLSGAEQYF. The CDR3 nucleotides are TGTGCCATCAGTGAGTCGTTGTCAGGGGCCGAGCAGTACTTC.

The V and J genes are TRBV19 and TRBJ1-2, with TRBD1 matching over 10 bases. J was trimmed by 6 bases and V by 8 bases; bases with no gene match: 3. There are 12 residues in the CDR3. Germline V gives CDR1 LNHDA, CDR2 SQIVND (reference sequence). CDR3 sequence: CASQTGGDGYTF. In DNA form, the CDR3 reads TGTGCCAGTCAGACAGGGGGCGATGGCTACACCTTC.

CDR3 region: CASSPGGGYGYTF. The DNA of the CDR3 is TGTGCCAGTAGTCCAGGGGGAGGCTATGGCTACACCTTC. The gene calls are TRBV19 and TRBJ1-2, with 7 nucleotides matching TRBD1. Germline CDR1 reads LNHDA; CDR2 reads SQIVND (reference sequence). The CDR3 runs to 13 residues. After removal of 5 bases from V and 4 bases from J, the junction contained 4 bases not matched to a gene.

The genes are TRBV7-9 and TRBJ1-2; D call uncertain. V was trimmed by 5 bases and J by 5 bases, leaving 12 bases between them. This CDR3 spans 13 amino acids. Germline V CDR1 and CDR2: SEHNR, FQNEAQ (reference sequence). CDR3 nucleotides: TGTGCCAGCAGCCAAAATTCCGGGTATGGCTACACCTTC. Its protein product is CASSQNSGYGYTF.

The sample holds one count of this clone. The chain has TRBV4-3 and TRBJ2-3; D call uncertain. The CDR3 is 12 amino acids. Germline values: CDR1 LGHNA, CDR2 YSLEER. Trimming cost V 1 base and J 9 bases, with 8 bases left between them. CDR3 DNA: TGCGCCAGCAGCCAAGCTCAAGGGACGCAGTATTTT. Amino acid sequence: CASSQAQGTQYF.

This clone was counted a single time. This chain connects TRBV12-5 to TRBJ2-3, with 7 bases lining up with TRBD1. This CDR3 is 15 amino acids long. J gave up 0 bases and V 1 base, and 1 base lay outside the gene matches. CDR1 and CDR2 from the germline V gene are LGHNT and FRNRAP. CDR3 loop: CASGLGQGSTDTQYF. CDR3 bases: TGTGCTAGTGGTTTGGGACAGGGTAGCACAGATACGCAGTATTTT.

The V call is TRBV9, the J call TRBJ2-5, with a possible D match to TRBD1 (6 bases). Germline-derived CDR1 and CDR2 are SGDLS and YYNGEE. This CDR3 is 15 amino acids long. Trimming stripped 0 bases from V and 7 bases from J, with 16 bases between. The CDR3 region has the DNA TGTGCCAGCAGCGTAGGAACAGGGCCCGGAGTGACCCAGTACTTC. Encoded protein: CASSVGTGPGVTQYF.

This clone is a singleton in its sample. CDR3 loop: CASSSQQGAGETQYF. The CDR3 DNA follows: TGTGCCAGCAGTTCTCAACAGGGGGCCGGAGAGACCCAGTACTTC. The chain uses TRBV6-1 and TRBJ2-5; TRBD1 agrees at 9 bases. This CDR3 is 15 amino acids long. Per germline, CDR1 MNHNS and CDR2 SASEGT. After removal of 5 bases from V and 4 bases from J, the junction contained 8 bases not matched to a gene.

The V and J genes are TRBV5-1 and TRBJ2-7; 8 positions match TRBD2. Germline lookup yields CDR1 SGHRS and CDR2 YFSETQ. The CDR3 runs to 16 residues. The V segment lost 4 bases and the J segment 2 bases; nucleotides outside the gene matches: 11. CDR3 nucleotides: TGCGCCAGCAGCGCGTCCCGGCTAGCGGGTACCTACGAGCAGTACTTC. Translating gives CASSASRLAGTYEQYF.

V usage is TRBV19 and J usage is TRBJ2-1; the D call may be TRBD1 or TRBD2 (6 bases each). The CDR3 is made up of 16 amino acids. The ends were cut back, 5 bases at V and 3 bases at J, with 17 bases in the middle. Germline CDR1 reads LNHDA; CDR2 reads SQIVND (reference sequence). The CDR3 DNA reads TGTGCCAGTAGTCCCCAGGGGAGGACTGTCTACAATGAGCAGTTCTTC. Its translation: CASSPQGRTVYNEQFF.

V usage is TRBV5-4 and J usage is TRBJ2-7, with 7 bases aligning to TRBD2. The V segment lost 4 bases and the J segment 5 bases; nucleotides outside the gene matches: 12. The CDR3 loop spans 15 amino acids. Germline V gene data show CDR1 as SGHNT and CDR2 as YYREEE (reference sequence). Written as DNA, the CDR3 is TGTGCCAGCAGCAGGGTAGCGGGCCAGTACGACGAGCAGTACTTC. Residues: CASSRVAGQYDEQYF.

This chain joins TRBV5-6 and TRBJ1-2; D gene unclear. Germline V lookup: CDR1 SGHDT, CDR2 YYEEEE. Trimming left V 7 bases short and J 4 bases short, with 8 bases between. The CDR3 runs 11 residues. The CDR3 here is CASRSSYGYTF. CDR3 DNA sequence: TGTGCCAGCCGCAGCAGCTATGGCTACACCTTC.

The V gene is TRBV6-4, the J gene TRBJ2-3; TRBD2 matches at 7 bases. With V trimmed by 8 bases and J by 0 bases, 8 bases remained unmatched. CDR3 size: 15 residues. Germline values: CDR1 MRHNA, CDR2 SNTAGT. CDR3 residues: CASAGTGGSTDTQYF. CDR3 in DNA: TGTGCCAGCGCGGGTACGGGAGGTAGCACAGATACGCAGTATTTT.

The rearrangement links TRBV21-1 to TRBJ2-7; the D segment call TRBD2 is taken from the table without a DNA check. TRBV21-1 is described as a pseudogene. The CDR3 is 15 amino acids. The CDR3 reads CASKDLTPRGYEQYF. DNA of the CDR3: TGTGCCAGCAAAGACCTAACGCCTCGGGGCTACGAGCAGTACTTC.